This T cell receptor (beta chain) came from a study of blood T cells in healthy people across ages. Investigators took 9.5 to 10 milliliters of peripheral blood from every donor. Through a sample-barcoded 5' primer and a J-beta primer mix, a second PCR was run for roughly 6 to 12 cycles. TCRdb reanalysed the 5' RACE reads using MiXCR and keeps one entry per CDR3 protein. The sample records some 1 million distinct CDR3 sequences, 45% being singletons. Study results and caveats: Significant beta diversity loss was already apparent by age approximately 38, declining roughly linearly. It was not possible, with unsorted PBMCs, to conclusively compare naive and antigen-experienced cells.

As to this clonotype: Its antigen is unknown.

Sequenced input: blood. The TCR originated in a woman aged 60-75 years in good health.

CDR3 loop: CASSSSGGDYTF. CDR3 DNA: TGTGCCAGCAGCTCCTCAGGGGGTGACTACACCTTC. This rearrangement joins TRBV7-9 to TRBJ1-2; 7 bases line up with TRBD1. The V gene end was trimmed by 4 bases and the J gene end by 10 bases; junction bases not matched to a gene: 6. This CDR3 comprises 12 residues. Germline CDR1 reads SEHNR; CDR2 reads FQNEAQ (reference sequence).